This T cell receptor beta chain was identified in a study of vaccination and CD4 T cells after COVID-19. Across the study: Four females and six males made up the convalescents, two of whom were Hispanic. The cells in question were stimulated using overlapping spike peptides derived from SARS-CoV-2, HCoV-NL63, HCoV-OC43 and HCoV-229E. Study conclusions and caveats: Within the convalescent patients, a median approximately 86% of the SARS-CoV-2-reactive clones were ones that appeared only post-vaccination.

Sequence data for DNA of cultured CD4+ T cells were generated by the Oncomine TCR Beta short-read assay. A single record per CDR3 protein comes from TCRdb applying MiXCR to the PCR reads. This table has several thousand distinct CDR3 sequences, about 45% appearing once. Treatment specified: approximately 11-day PBMC culture with coronavirus spike peptide pools or control peptides (ViraFEST assay). According to the study, CD4+ T cells from the unexposed donor were gathered ahead of the COVID-19 pandemic (2011-2018). A negative selection step was used to isolate CD4+ T cells once culture had run for 10 to 11 days. The CDR3 runs to 14 residues. Trimming shortened V by 3 bases and J by 0 bases, and 6 bases separated the two germline ends. Germline V lookup: CDR1 LNHDA, CDR2 SQIVND (reference sequence). Concerning this clonotype itself: Its specificity is not known.

Sequenced input: CD4+ T cells from blood, cultured in vitro. The clonotype was recovered from a human donor in good health. The chain carries TRBV19 and TRBJ1-3; D ambiguous. CDR3 protein: CASSIMYSGNTIYF. Here the CDR3 DNA reads TGTGCCAGTAGTATTATGTACTCTGGAAACACCATATATTTT.